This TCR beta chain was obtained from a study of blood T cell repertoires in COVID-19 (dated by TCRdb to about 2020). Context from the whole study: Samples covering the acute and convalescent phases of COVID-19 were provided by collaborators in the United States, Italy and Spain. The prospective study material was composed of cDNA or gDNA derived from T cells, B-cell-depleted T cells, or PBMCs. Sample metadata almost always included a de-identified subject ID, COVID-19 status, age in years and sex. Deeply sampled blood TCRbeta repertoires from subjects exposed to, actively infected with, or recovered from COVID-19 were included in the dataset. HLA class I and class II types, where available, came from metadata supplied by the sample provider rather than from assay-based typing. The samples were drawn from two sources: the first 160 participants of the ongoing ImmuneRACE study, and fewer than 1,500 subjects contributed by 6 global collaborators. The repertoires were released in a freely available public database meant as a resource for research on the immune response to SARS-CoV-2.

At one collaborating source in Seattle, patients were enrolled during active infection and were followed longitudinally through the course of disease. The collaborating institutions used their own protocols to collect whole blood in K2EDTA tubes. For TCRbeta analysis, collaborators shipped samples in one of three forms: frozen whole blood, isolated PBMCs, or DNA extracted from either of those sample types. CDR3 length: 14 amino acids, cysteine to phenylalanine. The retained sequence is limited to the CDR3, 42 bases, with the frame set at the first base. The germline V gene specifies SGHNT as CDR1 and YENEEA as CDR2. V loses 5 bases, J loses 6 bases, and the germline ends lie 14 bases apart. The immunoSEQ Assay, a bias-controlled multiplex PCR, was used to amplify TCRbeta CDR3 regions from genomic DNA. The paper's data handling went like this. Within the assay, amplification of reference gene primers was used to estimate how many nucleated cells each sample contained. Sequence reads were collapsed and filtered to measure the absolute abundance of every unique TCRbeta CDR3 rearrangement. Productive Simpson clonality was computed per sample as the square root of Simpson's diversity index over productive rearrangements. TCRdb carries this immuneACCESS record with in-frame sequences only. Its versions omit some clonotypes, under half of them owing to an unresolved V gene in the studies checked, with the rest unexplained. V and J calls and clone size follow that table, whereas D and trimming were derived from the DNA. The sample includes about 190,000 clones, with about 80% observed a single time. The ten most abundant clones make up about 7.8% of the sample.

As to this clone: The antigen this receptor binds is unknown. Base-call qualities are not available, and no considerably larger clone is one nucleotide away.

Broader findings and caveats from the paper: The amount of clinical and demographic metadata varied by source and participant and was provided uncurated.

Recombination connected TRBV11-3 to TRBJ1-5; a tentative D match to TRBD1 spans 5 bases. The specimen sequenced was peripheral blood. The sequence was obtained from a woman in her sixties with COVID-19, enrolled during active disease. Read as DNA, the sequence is TGTGCCAGCAGCGCCCGGGGGTCAGGTCAGCCCCAGCATTTT. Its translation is CASSARGSGQPQHF.